This TCR beta chain was sequenced during a study of T cell responses to AZD1222 COVID-19 vaccine. Broader study findings: Repertoires were obtained solely post-peak T cell response. There were mostly white British donors and more females than males, and clonal diversity was possibly underestimated.

As regards this clone: What it binds is not known.

Repertoires were generated with immunoSEQ multiplex PCR, while TCRdb's copy carries only in-frame clones and drops some. The data show tens of thousands of clones, 86% seen once. The length of the CDR3 is 15 residues. The germline V gene has CDR1 SGHRS and CDR2 YFSETQ. V lost 0 bases to trimming and J lost 2 bases; unmatched junction nucleotides: 5. The study pooled second doses at about 4 or about 12 weeks. The rearrangement joins TRBV5-1 to TRBJ2-7; 7 bases are a match to TRBD2. Material: peripheral blood, obtained 28 days after the second AZD1222 dose. This TCR came from an adult who received the AZD1222 COVID-19 vaccine. The CDR3 coding sequence is TGCGCCAGCAGCTTGGAGGCGGGGGAGACCTACGAGCAGTACTTC. Residues: CASSLEAGETYEQYF.